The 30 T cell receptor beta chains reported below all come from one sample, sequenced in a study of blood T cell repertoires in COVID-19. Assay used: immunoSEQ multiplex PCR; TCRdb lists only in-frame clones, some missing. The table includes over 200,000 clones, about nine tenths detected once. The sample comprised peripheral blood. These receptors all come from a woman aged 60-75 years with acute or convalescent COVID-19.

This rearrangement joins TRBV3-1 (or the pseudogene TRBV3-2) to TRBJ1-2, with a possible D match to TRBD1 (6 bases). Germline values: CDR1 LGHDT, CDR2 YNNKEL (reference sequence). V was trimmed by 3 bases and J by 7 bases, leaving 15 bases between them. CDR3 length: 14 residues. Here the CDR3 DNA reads TGTGCCAGCAGCCACTCCACAGGGTCTCCTGGCTACACCTTC. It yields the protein CASSHSTGSPGYTF.

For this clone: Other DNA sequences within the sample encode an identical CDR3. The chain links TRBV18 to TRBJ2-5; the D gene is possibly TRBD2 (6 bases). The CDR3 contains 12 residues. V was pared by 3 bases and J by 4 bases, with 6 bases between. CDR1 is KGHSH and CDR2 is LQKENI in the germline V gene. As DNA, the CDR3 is TGTGCCAGCTCACCGCGGGGAGAGACCCAGTACTTC. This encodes CASSPRGETQYF.

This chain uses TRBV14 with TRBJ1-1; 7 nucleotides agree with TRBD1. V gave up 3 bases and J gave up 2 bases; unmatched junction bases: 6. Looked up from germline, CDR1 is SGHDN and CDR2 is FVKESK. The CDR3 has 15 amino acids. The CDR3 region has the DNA TGTGCCAGCAGCCAGTTGACAGGGTCTAACACTGAAGCTTTCTTT. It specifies CASSQLTGSNTEAFF.

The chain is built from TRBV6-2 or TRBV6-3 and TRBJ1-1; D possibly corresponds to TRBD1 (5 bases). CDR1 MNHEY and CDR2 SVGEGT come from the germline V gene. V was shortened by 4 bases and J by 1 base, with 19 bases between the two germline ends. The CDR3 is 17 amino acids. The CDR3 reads CASSFERGGRWNTEAFF. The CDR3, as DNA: TGTGCCAGCAGTTTCGAGCGGGGCGGCAGATGGAACACTGAAGCTTTCTTT.

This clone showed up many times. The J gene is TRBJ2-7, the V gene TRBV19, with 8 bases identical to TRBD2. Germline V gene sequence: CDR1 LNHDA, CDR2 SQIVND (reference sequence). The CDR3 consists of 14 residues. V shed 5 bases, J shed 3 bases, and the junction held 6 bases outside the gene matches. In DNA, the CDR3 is TGTGCCAGTAGTTTTAGCGGGAAGAACTACGAGCAGTACTTC. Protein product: CASSFSGKNYEQYF.

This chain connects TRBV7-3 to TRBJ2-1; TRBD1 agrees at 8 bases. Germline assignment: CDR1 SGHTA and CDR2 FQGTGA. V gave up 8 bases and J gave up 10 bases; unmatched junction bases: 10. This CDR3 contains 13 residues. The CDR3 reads CASGGTGYREQFF. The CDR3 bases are TGTGCCAGCGGGGGGACAGGATACAGGGAGCAGTTCTTC.

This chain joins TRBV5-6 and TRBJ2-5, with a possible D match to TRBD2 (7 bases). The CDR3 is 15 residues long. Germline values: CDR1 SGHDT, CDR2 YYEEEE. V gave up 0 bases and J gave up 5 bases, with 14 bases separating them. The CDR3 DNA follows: TGTGCCAGCAGCTTGGTGGGGGGGCCAGGGGAGACCCAGTACTTC. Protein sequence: CASSLVGGPGETQYF.

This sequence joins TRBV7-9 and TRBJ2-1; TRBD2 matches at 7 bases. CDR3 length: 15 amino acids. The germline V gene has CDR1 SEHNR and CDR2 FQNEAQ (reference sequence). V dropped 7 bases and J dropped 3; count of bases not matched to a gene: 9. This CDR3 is CASTPRLAVYNEQFF. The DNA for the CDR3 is TGTGCCAGCACCCCGCGGCTAGCGGTCTACAATGAGCAGTTCTTC.

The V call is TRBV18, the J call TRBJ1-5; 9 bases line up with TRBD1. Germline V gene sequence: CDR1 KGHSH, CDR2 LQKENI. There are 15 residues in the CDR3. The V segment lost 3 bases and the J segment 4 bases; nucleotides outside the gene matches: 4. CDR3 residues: CASSPTGGKNQPQHF. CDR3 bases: TGTGCCAGCTCACCGACAGGGGGGAAGAATCAGCCCCAGCATTTT.

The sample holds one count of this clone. CDR3 DNA: TGTGCCAGCAGCCCAAGGACAGGGAGCTCCTACGAGCAGTACTTC. Translation gives CASSPRTGSSYEQYF. The chain uses TRBV3-1 (or the pseudogene TRBV3-2) and TRBJ2-7; TRBD1 agrees at 8 bases. CDR3 length equals 15 residues. After removal of 4 bases from V and 0 bases from J, the junction contained 5 bases not matched to a gene. In germline, CDR1 is LGHDT, CDR2 YNNKEL (reference sequence).

The CDR3 coding sequence is TGTGCCAGCAACCCGAGCGCGGGATTGCCCGGGGAGCTGTTTTTT. It yields the protein CASNPSAGLPGELFF. V gene TRBV2 combines with J gene TRBJ2-2, with D maybe TRBD2 (6 bases). Trimming took off 7 bases at V and 6 bases at J, with 18 bases between the two ends. Germline lookup yields CDR1 SNHLY and CDR2 FYNNEI. This CDR3 contains 15 residues.

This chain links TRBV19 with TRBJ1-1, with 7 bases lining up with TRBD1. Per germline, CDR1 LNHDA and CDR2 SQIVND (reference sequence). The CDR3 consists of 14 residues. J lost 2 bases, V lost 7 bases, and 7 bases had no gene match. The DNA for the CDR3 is TGTGCCAGTAACTCCAGGGGGTCAAACACTGAAGCTTTCTTT. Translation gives CASNSRGSNTEAFF. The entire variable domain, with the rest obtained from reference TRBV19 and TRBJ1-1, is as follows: DGGITQSPKYLFRKEGQNVTLSCEQNLNHDAMYWYRQDPGQGLRLIYYSQIVNDFQKGDIAEGYSVSREKKESFPLTVTSAQKNPTAFYLCASNSRGSNTEAFFGQGTRLTVV.

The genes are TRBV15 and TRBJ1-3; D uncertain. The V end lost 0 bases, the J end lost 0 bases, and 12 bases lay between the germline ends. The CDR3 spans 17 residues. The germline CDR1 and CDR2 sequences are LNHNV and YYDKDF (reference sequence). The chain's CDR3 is CATSRERALGSGNTIYF. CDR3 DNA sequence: TGTGCCACCAGCAGAGAGAGGGCGCTTGGCTCTGGAAACACCATATATTTT.

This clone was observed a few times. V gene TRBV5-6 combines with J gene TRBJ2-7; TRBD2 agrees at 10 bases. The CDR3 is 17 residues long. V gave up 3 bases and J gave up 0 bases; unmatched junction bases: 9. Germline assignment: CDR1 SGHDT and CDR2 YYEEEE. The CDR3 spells CASSSIAGGLLSYEQYF. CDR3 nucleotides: TGTGCCAGCAGCTCAATAGCGGGAGGACTCCTCTCCTACGAGCAGTACTTC.

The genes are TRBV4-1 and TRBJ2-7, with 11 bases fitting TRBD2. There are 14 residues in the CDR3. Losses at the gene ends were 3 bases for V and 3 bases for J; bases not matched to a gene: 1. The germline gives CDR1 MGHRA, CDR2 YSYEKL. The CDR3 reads CASSHGTSGYEQYF. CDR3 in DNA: TGCGCCAGCAGCCACGGGACTAGCGGCTACGAGCAGTACTTC.

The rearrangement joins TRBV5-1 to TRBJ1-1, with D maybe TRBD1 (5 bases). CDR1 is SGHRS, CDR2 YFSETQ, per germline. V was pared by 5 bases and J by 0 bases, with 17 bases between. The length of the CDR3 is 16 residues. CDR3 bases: TGCGCCAGCAGTCAGCTGGGGGGTCAGGTGAACACTGAAGCTTTCTTT. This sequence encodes CASSQLGGQVNTEAFF.

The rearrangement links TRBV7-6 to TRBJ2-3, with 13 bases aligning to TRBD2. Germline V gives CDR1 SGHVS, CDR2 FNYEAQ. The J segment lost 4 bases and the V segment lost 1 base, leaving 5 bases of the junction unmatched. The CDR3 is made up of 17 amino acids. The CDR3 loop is CASSLGVGLAGSDTQYF. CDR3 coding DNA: TGTGCCAGCAGCTTAGGGGTGGGACTAGCGGGGTCAGATACGCAGTATTTT.

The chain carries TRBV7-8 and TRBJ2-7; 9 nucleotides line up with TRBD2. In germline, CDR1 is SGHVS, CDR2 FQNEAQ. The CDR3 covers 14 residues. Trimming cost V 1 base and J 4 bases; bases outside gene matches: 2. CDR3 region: CASSLVAGEYEQYF. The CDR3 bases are TGTGCCAGCAGCTTAGTAGCGGGAGAATACGAGCAGTACTTC.

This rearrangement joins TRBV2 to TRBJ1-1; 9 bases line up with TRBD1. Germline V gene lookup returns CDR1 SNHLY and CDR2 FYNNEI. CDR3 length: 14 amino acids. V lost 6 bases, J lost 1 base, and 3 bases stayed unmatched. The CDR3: CASRRQGGNTEAFF. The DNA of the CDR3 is TGTGCCAGCAGGAGACAGGGGGGGAACACTGAAGCTTTCTTT.

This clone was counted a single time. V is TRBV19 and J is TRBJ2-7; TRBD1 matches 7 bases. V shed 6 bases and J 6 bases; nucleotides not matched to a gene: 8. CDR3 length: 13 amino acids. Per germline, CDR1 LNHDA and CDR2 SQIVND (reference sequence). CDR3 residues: CASSTDRTGEQYF. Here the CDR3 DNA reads TGTGCCAGTAGCACGGACAGGACAGGCGAGCAGTACTTC.

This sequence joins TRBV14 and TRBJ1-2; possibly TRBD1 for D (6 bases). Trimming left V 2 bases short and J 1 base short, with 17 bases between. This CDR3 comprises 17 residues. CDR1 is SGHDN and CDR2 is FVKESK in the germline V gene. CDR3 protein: CASSQRTGTLDNYGYTF. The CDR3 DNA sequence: TGTGCCAGCAGCCAAAGGACGGGGACATTAGATAACTATGGCTACACCTTC.

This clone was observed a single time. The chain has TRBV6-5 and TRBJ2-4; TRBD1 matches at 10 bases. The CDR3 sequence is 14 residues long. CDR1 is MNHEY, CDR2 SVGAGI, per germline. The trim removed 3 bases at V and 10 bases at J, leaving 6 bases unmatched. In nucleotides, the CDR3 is TGTGCCAGCAGTTATGACCGGGACAGGGGAATTCAGTACTTC. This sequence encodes CASSYDRDRGIQYF.

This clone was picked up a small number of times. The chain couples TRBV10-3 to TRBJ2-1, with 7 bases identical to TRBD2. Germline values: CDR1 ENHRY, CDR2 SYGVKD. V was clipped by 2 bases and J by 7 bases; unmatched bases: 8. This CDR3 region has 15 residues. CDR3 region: CAISEDAGETNEQFF. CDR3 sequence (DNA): TGTGCCATCAGTGAGGACGCGGGAGAGACGAATGAGCAGTTCTTC.

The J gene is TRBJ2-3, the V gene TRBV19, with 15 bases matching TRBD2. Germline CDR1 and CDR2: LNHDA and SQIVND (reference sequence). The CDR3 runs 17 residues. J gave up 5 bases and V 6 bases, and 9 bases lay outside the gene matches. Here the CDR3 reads CASSFPGLAGGRDTQYF. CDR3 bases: TGTGCCAGTAGCTTTCCGGGACTAGCGGGGGGAAGAGATACGCAGTATTTT.

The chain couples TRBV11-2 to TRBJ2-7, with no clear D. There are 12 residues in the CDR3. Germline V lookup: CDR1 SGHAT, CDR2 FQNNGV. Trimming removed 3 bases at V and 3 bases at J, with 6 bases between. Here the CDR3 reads CASSFSFYEQYF. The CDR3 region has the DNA TGTGCCAGCAGCTTCTCTTTCTACGAGCAGTACTTC.

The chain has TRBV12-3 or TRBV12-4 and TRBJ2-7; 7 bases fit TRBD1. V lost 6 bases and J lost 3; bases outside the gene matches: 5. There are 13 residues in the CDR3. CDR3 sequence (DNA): TGTGCCAGCAGACCCGGGACAGTCTACGAGCAGTACTTC. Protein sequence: CASRPGTVYEQYF.

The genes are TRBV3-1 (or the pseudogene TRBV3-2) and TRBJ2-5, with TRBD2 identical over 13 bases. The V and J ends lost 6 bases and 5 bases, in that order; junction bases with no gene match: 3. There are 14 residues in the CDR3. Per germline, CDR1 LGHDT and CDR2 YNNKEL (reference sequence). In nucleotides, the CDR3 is TGTGCCAGCAGTTTACTAGCGGGGGGGGAGACCCAGTACTTC. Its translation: CASSLLAGGETQYF.

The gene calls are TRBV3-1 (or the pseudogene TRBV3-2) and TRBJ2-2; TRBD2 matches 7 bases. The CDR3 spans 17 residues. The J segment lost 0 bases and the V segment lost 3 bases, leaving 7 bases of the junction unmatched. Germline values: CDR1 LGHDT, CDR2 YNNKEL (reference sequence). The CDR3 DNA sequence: TGTGCCAGCAGCCACCCTGGGAGGGTCGCGAACACCGGGGAGCTGTTTTTT. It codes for CASSHPGRVANTGELFF.

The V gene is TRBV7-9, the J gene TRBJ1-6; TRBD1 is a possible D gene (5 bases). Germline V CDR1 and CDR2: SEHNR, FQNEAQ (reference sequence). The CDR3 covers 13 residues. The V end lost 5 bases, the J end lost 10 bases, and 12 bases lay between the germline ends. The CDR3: CASSLQAGSPLHF. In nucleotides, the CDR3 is TGTGCCAGCAGCCTACAGGCTGGATCACCCCTCCACTTT.

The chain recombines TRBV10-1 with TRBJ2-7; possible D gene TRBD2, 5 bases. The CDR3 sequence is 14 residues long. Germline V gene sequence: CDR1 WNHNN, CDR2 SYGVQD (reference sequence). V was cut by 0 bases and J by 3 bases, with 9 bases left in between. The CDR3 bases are TGCGCCAGCAGTGAGTCGGGAGAAATCTACGAGCAGTACTTC. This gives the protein CASSESGEIYEQYF.